Below are 18 T cell receptor beta chains sequenced from a single sample in a study of lung T cells in sarcoidosis with Löfgren's syndrome. TCRdb reprocessed the reads with MiXCR, giving one entry per CDR3 protein. Of under 20,000 distinct CDR3 sequences detected, 21% appear once; the ten largest clones hold 0.7% to 0.9%. Specimen: CD4+ T cells from bronchoalveolar lavage. These receptors were obtained from a human donor with sarcoidosis (Löfgren's syndrome or another form), or a control subject (not recorded which).

This clonotype occurred many times. This rearrangement joins TRBV7-2 to TRBJ2-7; tentatively, D is TRBD1 or TRBD2 (5 bases each). V lost 5 bases, J lost 0 bases, and 14 bases lay in between. Germline V gene sequence: CDR1 SGHTA, CDR2 FQGNSA. This CDR3 spans 15 amino acids. CDR3 sequence (DNA): TGTGCCAGCAGCCGTGGGGGTTATAGCTCCTACGAGCAGTACTTC. Protein sequence: CASSRGGYSSYEQYF.

This clonotype has only a few counts. The gene calls are TRBV11-3 and TRBJ2-2; TRBD1 or TRBD2 may be the D gene (5 bases each). There are 16 residues in the CDR3. Trimming shortened V by 5 bases and J by 3 bases, and 16 bases separated the two germline ends. Germline V gene lookup returns CDR1 SGHNT and CDR2 YENEEA. The CDR3 loop reads CASSTRRQGDTGELFF. The DNA for the CDR3 is TGTGCCAGCAGCACCCGGCGGCAGGGAGACACCGGGGAGCTGTTTTTT.

Ten or more counts support this clonotype. The chain recombines TRBV7-6 with TRBJ1-3; D not certain. Germline V lookup: CDR1 SGHVS, CDR2 FNYEAQ. This CDR3 region has 16 residues. Deletions cut 5 bases from V and 0 bases from J, with 14 bases between. The CDR3 DNA follows: TGTGCCAGCAGCCCACGACCCAACAACTCTGGAAACACCATATATTTT. It translates to CASSPRPNNSGNTIYF.

This clonotype was picked up a small number of times. The chain couples TRBV10-3 to TRBJ2-3, with D perhaps TRBD2 (7 bases). The CDR3 loop spans 17 amino acids. Germline values: CDR1 ENHRY, CDR2 SYGVKD. Trimming took off 0 bases at V and 2 bases at J, with 15 bases between the two ends. CDR3 residues: CAISESKGEGLTDTQYF. The CDR3 nucleotides are TGTGCCATCAGTGAGTCAAAGGGGGAGGGCCTCACAGATACGCAGTATTTT.

Concerning this clonotype itself: This sequence may be a read error, since a much larger clone differs from it by one base. The chain combines TRBV4-1 with TRBJ2-1; 11 nucleotides line up with TRBD2. The germline CDR1 and CDR2 sequences are MGHRA and YSYEKL. The CDR3 runs 16 residues. The CDR3 region has the DNA TGCGCCAGCAGCCAAGATAGCGGGAGGGCTGGGAATGGGCAGTTCTTC. It translates to CASSQDSGRAGNGQFF.

This clonotype occurred many times. The chain links TRBV28 to TRBJ2-7; no firm D call. V was pared by 8 bases and J by 3 bases, with 8 bases between. Germline values: CDR1 MDHEN, CDR2 SYDVKM. The CDR3 contains 11 residues. CDR3 protein: CASSTLYEQYF. DNA for the CDR3: TGTGCCAGCTCGACCCTCTACGAGCAGTACTTC.

There are a few counts of this clonotype. The chain couples TRBV29-1 to TRBJ2-1; 7 bases map to TRBD2. CDR3 size: 13 residues. Germline V gene data show CDR1 as SQVTM and CDR2 as ANQGSEA. V shed 6 bases, J shed 7 bases, and the junction held 9 bases outside the gene matches. The CDR3 sequence is CSVDRMGGNEQFF. The DNA of the CDR3 is TGCAGCGTCGATAGGATGGGAGGGAATGAGCAGTTCTTC.

This clonotype was seen many times. This chain links TRBV20-1 with TRBJ1-1; 7 positions match TRBD1. Unmatched junction bases numbered 6, after V lost 1 base and J lost 1 base. CDR1 DFQATT and CDR2 SNEGSKA come from the germline V gene (reference sequence). The CDR3 is made up of 15 amino acids. As DNA, the CDR3 is TGCAGTGCTAGAGCTAGAGGGGGCCCGAACACTGAAGCTTTCTTT. This gives the protein CSARARGGPNTEAFF.

The CDR3 is CASSPTGFSGNTIYF. As DNA, the CDR3 is TGTGCCAGCAGCCCGACAGGCTTCTCTGGAAACACCATATATTTT. The chain links TRBV5-4 to TRBJ1-3; D possibly corresponds to TRBD1 (6 bases). CDR1 is SGHNT and CDR2 is YYREEE in the germline V gene (reference sequence). This CDR3 has 15 residues. The ends were cut back, 4 bases at V and 0 bases at J, with 11 bases in the middle.

By its share, this clonotype is medium-sized. V is TRBV6-6 and J is TRBJ2-7; D tentatively fits TRBD1 or TRBD2 (5 bases each). The V gene's germline CDR1 is MNHNY and CDR2 SVGAGI (reference sequence). V lost 0 bases, J lost 0 bases, and 6 bases lay in between. The CDR3 loop spans 14 amino acids. CDR3 amino acids: CASSYSRGSYEQYF. The CDR3 DNA reads as TGTGCCAGCAGTTACTCGAGGGGCTCCTACGAGCAGTACTTC.

About this clonotype itself: A much larger clone is a single base away; this may be a read error. It is likely a read error, because the conserved phenylalanine at the end of the CDR3 is missing. The chain recombines TRBV6-5 with TRBJ1-1; possible D gene TRBD1, 5 bases. Germline-derived CDR1 and CDR2 are MNHEY and SVGAGI. V was pared by 2 bases and J by 4 bases, with 14 bases between. This CDR3 contains 15 residues. Here the CDR3 DNA reads TGTGCCAGCAGTTACGCGGGGCGTCCGGTCACTGAAGCTTTCTCT. Encoded protein: CASSYAGRPVTEAFS.

In this sample, this clonotype turned up many times. CDR3 nucleotides: TGTGCCAGCAGCCAAGAAGGGGCAGAACAAGAGACCCAGTACTTC. The encoded protein is CASSQEGAEQETQYF. V is TRBV4-2 and J is TRBJ2-5; possible D gene TRBD1, 5 bases. With 0 bases removed from V and 2 bases from J, the gap between germline ends came to 10 bases. CDR3 length: 15 amino acids. Germline values: CDR1 LGHNA, CDR2 YNFKEQ.

In this sample, this clonotype turned up many times. This chain connects TRBV7-9 to TRBJ2-1; TRBD2 matches at 14 bases. The CDR3 contains 20 residues. After removal of 5 bases from V and 0 bases from J, the junction contained 12 bases not matched to a gene. The V gene's germline CDR1 is SEHNR and CDR2 FQNEAQ (reference sequence). The CDR3 reads CASSRPGLAGGQSSYNEQFF. The CDR3, as DNA: TGTGCCAGCAGCCGTCCCGGACTAGCGGGAGGCCAAAGCTCCTACAATGAGCAGTTCTTC.

Many counts were recorded for this clonotype. The chain couples TRBV20-1 to TRBJ2-7; D remains ambiguous. Trimming left V 5 bases short and J 3 bases short, with 5 bases between. The CDR3 consists of 10 residues. Germline values: CDR1 DFQATT, CDR2 SNEGSKA (reference sequence). DNA of the CDR3: TGCAGTGCTTTGAACTACGAGCAGTACTTC. Its translation: CSALNYEQYF.

Remarks on this clonotype: With a much larger clone just one base away, this may be a read error. The chain is built from TRBV12-3 or TRBV12-4 and TRBJ2-7; TRBD2 aligns across 9 bases. J gave up 1 base and V 3 bases, and 1 base lay outside the gene matches. The CDR3 covers 14 residues. As DNA, the CDR3 is TGTGCCAGCAGTTTGACTAGCGGTTCCTACGAGCAGTACTTC. Protein sequence: CASSLTSGSYEQYF.

This clonotype turned up a few times. The chain employs TRBV12-3 or TRBV12-4 and TRBJ2-7; TRBD1 matches at 9 bases. The CDR3 is made up of 14 amino acids. The ends lost 5 bases at V and 2 bases at J; junction bases unmatched: 4. DNA of the CDR3: TGTGCCAGCAGTCGGGGACAGGGTACCTACGAGCAGTACTTC. Protein sequence: CASSRGQGTYEQYF.

In its sample, this clonotype ranks as medium-sized. The chain employs TRBV20-1 and TRBJ2-1; 7 bases line up with TRBD1. CDR1 is DFQATT, CDR2 SNEGSKA, per germline (reference sequence). This CDR3 has 13 residues. The J segment lost 6 bases and the V segment lost 5 bases, leaving 7 bases of the junction unmatched. This CDR3 is CSAATGFVNEQFF. The CDR3 coding sequence is TGCAGTGCTGCGACAGGGTTTGTCAATGAGCAGTTCTTC.

This clonotype ranks as medium-sized. The chain joins TRBV20-1 to TRBJ2-3; a possible D gene is TRBD2 (5 bases). V was clipped by 3 bases and J by 0 bases, with 13 bases between them. From germline, CDR1 is DFQATT and CDR2 SNEGSKA (reference sequence). The CDR3 runs to 15 residues. The CDR3: CSASQLGRSTDTQYF. CDR3 nucleotides: TGCAGTGCTAGTCAACTAGGGAGAAGCACAGATACGCAGTATTTT.